This is a list of T cell receptor beta chains from one sample in a study of T cells in Graves' hyperthyroidism and ophthalmopathy. Via MiXCR, TCRdb re-called the multiplex PCR reads, giving one row per CDR3 protein. The data hold more than 350,000 distinct CDR3 sequences, with 13% to 15% observed a single time. The material sequenced was blood. These TCRs come from a woman aged 55 to 70 with Graves' ophthalmopathy. Both conserved end residues are part of each CDR3. The order of the fields is V gene, CDR3 protein.

>TRBV28
CASSPGGANTGELFF
>TRBV20-1
CSANGAYSGANVLTF
>TRBV11-2
CASSLGVDTEAFF
>TRBV20-1
CSATWGRGIRSGANVLTF
>TRBV27
CASSLRVLADTQYF
>TRBV20-1
CSATQGVNTEAFF
>TRBV4-1
CASSRGLARTDTQYF
>TRBV2
CASSEGSGRLVSEQYF
>TRBV4-2
CASSQGQSSNQPQHF
>TRBV28
CASSLVYDKVTEAFF
>TRBV11-2
CASSPYSGTDNEKLFF
>TRBV19
CASSITPDSEAFF
>TRBV6-2/TRBV6-3
CASSPGQGRYTEAFF
>TRBV19
CASQGLAGGPDGELFF
>TRBV19
CASTLYNEQFF
>TRBV3-1
CASSQQGWYEQYF
>TRBV9
CASSGTGTSRSDTQYF
>TRBV12-3/TRBV12-4
CASSSGLAGGRETQYF
>TRBV7-8
CASSLAQGTQPQHF
>TRBV27
CASSFRDRGSRLFF
>TRBV12-3/TRBV12-4
CASSSTGGEETQYF
>TRBV28
CASMLAGVGNEQFF
>TRBV7-8
CAGSLYLNPSGYNEQFF
>TRBV28
CASSLRSVRNQPQHF
>TRBV2
CASRYEGPLNTDTQYF
>TRBV12-3/TRBV12-4
CASSLARDRVGEQFF
>TRBV12-3/TRBV12-4
CASSFPAGGLNEQFF
>TRBV28
CASSLWAGVYEQYF
>TRBV10-3
CAISREGGGYTF
>TRBV12-3/TRBV12-4
CASSIGTGGSSPLHF
>TRBV7-9
CASSSGLAGVDEQFF
>TRBV6-1
CASSEASTRDTQYF
>TRBV2
CASSTLAVNTGELFF
>TRBV2
CASREEVADTQYF
>TRBV19
CASSTRTGVFNQPQHF
>TRBV4-1
CASSQDPSSRYGYTF
>TRBV3-1
CASSPNTYRGTNTGELFF
>TRBV5-1
CASSYRYGETQYF
>TRBV24-1
CATSDGEWASEQYF
>TRBV28
CASSLVGVAVPYEQYF
>TRBV20-1
CSAREQGVAKNIQYF
>TRBV5-1
CASSLGASGTYNEQFF
>TRBV10-2
CASSGLAGSYEQYF
>TRBV2
CASSESAPLSNQPQHF
>TRBV28
CASSSRTFQETQYF
>TRBV24-1
CATSDIRTGELFF
>TRBV2
CASSEVRTSGNEQFF